The 17 T cell receptor beta chains presented below share a single source sample, sequenced in a study of cytomegalovirus exposure and HLA in healthy donors (dated by TCRdb to about 2017). Libraries were constructed by the immunoSEQ multiplex PCR assay. For the multiplex PCR, a mixture combining 60 forward primers for TCR Vbeta segments and 13 reverse primers for TCR Jbeta segments was used. TCRdb stores this immuneACCESS table with in-frame sequences only. Part of the clones is absent; in the studies checked, under half of the shortfall reflects unresolved V genes, and no reason is known for the rest. The sample table shows about 55,000 clones, and more than 75% are seen once. The ten biggest clones cover over 1.1% of the sample. The sequenced sample was PBMCs. The receptor source for this set is a female donor in good health and CMV-seronegative.

This chain uses TRBV5-6 with TRBJ1-1; TRBD1 is a possible D gene (5 bases). Germline V gene data show CDR1 as SGHDT and CDR2 as YYEEEE. The V and J ends lost 0 bases and 0 bases respectively, with 9 bases between them. The CDR3 totals 15 residues. As DNA, the CDR3 is TGTGCCAGCAGCTTGGTTGACAGATTGAACACTGAAGCTTTCTTT. Encoded protein: CASSLVDRLNTEAFF.

This rearrangement joins TRBV7-9 to TRBJ2-6, with D perhaps matching TRBD1 (6 bases). The CDR3 contains 16 residues. The V and J ends lost 7 bases and 0 bases respectively, with 13 bases between them. Germline V CDR1 and CDR2: SEHNR, FQNEAQ (reference sequence). CDR3 sequence reads: CASTFLQGSGANVLTF. CDR3 bases: TGTGCCAGCACATTTTTACAGGGCTCTGGGGCCAACGTCCTGACTTTC.

The chain recombines TRBV30 with TRBJ1-4; 10 nucleotides line up with TRBD1. The germline gives CDR1 GTSNPN, CDR2 SVGIG (reference sequence). The CDR3 extends over 14 amino acids. The V gene end was trimmed by 4 bases and the J gene end by 7 bases; junction bases not matched to a gene: 6. In DNA form, the CDR3 reads TGTGCCTGGACCCGGGACAGGGGCACTGAAAAACTGTTTTTT. This codes for CAWTRDRGTEKLFF.

This chain links TRBV19 with TRBJ2-2; 8 bases agree with TRBD1. This CDR3 is 16 amino acids long. J lost 3 bases, V lost 3 bases, and 6 bases had no gene match. Germline V lookup: CDR1 LNHDA, CDR2 SQIVND (reference sequence). The CDR3 DNA reads as TGTGCCAGTAGTATGAAGTCAGGGGGCTACACCGGGGAGCTGTTTTTT. It specifies CASSMKSGGYTGELFF.

CDR3: CASSEGTGRTYEQYF. CDR3 nucleotide sequence: TGCGCCAGCAGTGAGGGTACAGGGCGCACCTACGAGCAGTACTTC. This sequence joins TRBV10-1 and TRBJ2-7; weak D call: TRBD1 (6 bases). V was shortened by 2 bases and J by 2 bases, with 13 bases between the two germline ends. Germline V lookup: CDR1 WNHNN, CDR2 SYGVQD (reference sequence). This CDR3 has 15 amino acids.

This clone was detected a few times. The chain carries TRBV5-8 and TRBJ1-4; D is unresolved. This CDR3 has 14 amino acids. V shed 3 bases and J shed 5 bases, with 11 bases lying between them. From germline, CDR1 is SGHTS and CDR2 YDEGEE. The CDR3 DNA sequence: TGTGCCAGCAGCTGGGAGTCGACAAATGAAAAACTGTTTTTT. It translates to CASSWESTNEKLFF. Combining the CDR3 with reference TRBV5-8 and TRBJ1-4 gives the whole variable domain EAGVTQSPTHLIKTRGQQATLRCSPISGHTSVYWYQQALGLGLQFLLWYDEGEERNRGNFPPRFSGRQFPNYSSELNVNALELEDSALYLCASSWESTNEKLFFGSGTQLSVL.

V and J are TRBV6-5 and TRBJ2-7, with D possibly matching TRBD2 (6 bases). Per germline, CDR1 MNHEY and CDR2 SVGAGI. V gave up 6 bases and J gave up 5 bases, with 11 bases separating them. The CDR3 runs 12 residues. CDR3 in amino acids: CASSNSGDEQYF. As DNA, the CDR3 is TGTGCCAGCAGCAATTCGGGGGACGAGCAGTACTTC.

V usage is TRBV15 and J usage is TRBJ1-4, with D hard to call. CDR3 length: 12 residues. The germline V and J ends were trimmed by 2 bases and 5 bases, with 3 bases remaining between them. Germline V gene lookup returns CDR1 LNHNV and CDR2 YYDKDF (reference sequence). CDR3 region: CATSRRNEKLFF. Written as DNA, the CDR3 is TGTGCCACCAGCAGACGGAATGAAAAACTGTTTTTT.

The chain links TRBV4-2 to TRBJ2-1; 9 nucleotides align to TRBD1. The germline V gene has CDR1 LGHNA and CDR2 YNFKEQ. The V gene end was trimmed by 2 bases and the J gene end by 4 bases; junction bases not matched to a gene: 6. This CDR3 contains 16 residues. CDR3 sequence reads: CASSQTGTGLYNEQFF. CDR3 DNA sequence: TGTGCCAGCAGCCAAACCGGGACAGGGTTGTACAATGAGCAGTTCTTC.

This chain uses TRBV4-2 with TRBJ1-2, with a possible D match to TRBD1 (5 bases). CDR1 LGHNA and CDR2 YNFKEQ come from the germline V gene. V was pared by 3 bases and J by 8 bases, with 19 bases between. CDR3 length: 15 residues. CDR3 sequence reads: CASSQTQQGLIGYTF. The CDR3 region has the DNA TGTGCCAGCAGCCAGACCCAGCAGGGCCTGATAGGCTACACCTTC.

V is TRBV18 and J is TRBJ1-1, with D hard to call. This CDR3 spans 13 amino acids. Germline V CDR1 and CDR2: KGHSH, LQKENI. Trimming cost V 0 bases and J 7 bases, with 9 bases left between them. The CDR3 DNA reads as TGTGCCAGCTCACCACCGGGCGGGGTTGAAGCTTTCTTT. Encoded protein: CASSPPGGVEAFF. The complete variable domain, with remaining parts taken from reference TRBV18 and TRBJ1-1, reads NAGVMQNPRHLVRRRGQEARLRCSPMKGHSHVYWYRQLPEEGLKFMVYLQKENIIDESGMPKERFSAEFPKEGPSILRIQQVVRGDSAAYFCASSPPGGVEAFFGQGTRLTVV.

The genes are TRBV7-2 and TRBJ2-3; 10 nucleotides align to TRBD2. The CDR3 has 15 residues. Per the germline V gene, CDR1 is SGHTA and CDR2 is FQGNSA. J gave up 1 base and V 6 bases, and 4 bases lay outside the gene matches. The CDR3 DNA reads TGTGCCAGCAGAAGTAGCGGGGGGCGCACAGATACGCAGTATTTT. Translating gives CASRSSGGRTDTQYF.

The V gene is TRBV5-8, the J gene TRBJ2-1; D unresolved. Between the trimmed V and J ends, which lost 0 bases and 3 bases, there was a span of 19 bases. The CDR3 loop spans 18 amino acids. CDR1 and CDR2 from the germline V gene are SGHTS and YDEGEE. The CDR3 nucleotides read TGTGCCAGCAGCTTGGGATTTGTACCCAACTCACTCTACAATGAGCAGTTCTTC. Its protein is CASSLGFVPNSLYNEQFF.

The V and J genes are TRBV7-9 and TRBJ2-7; D perhaps matches TRBD2 (6 bases). Germline V lookup: CDR1 SEHNR, CDR2 FQNEAQ (reference sequence). The CDR3 consists of 12 residues. V lost 1 base and J lost 9, with 10 bases in between. CDR3 sequence (DNA): TGTGCCAGCAGCTTAGTCGAGGGAGGGCAGTACTTC. It codes for CASSLVEGGQYF. Full variable domain (missing parts from reference TRBV7-9 and TRBJ2-7): DTGVSQNPRHKITKRGQNVTFRCDPISEHNRLYWYRQTLGQGPEFLTYFQNEAQLEKSRLLSDRFSAERPKGSFSTLEIQRTEQGDSAMYLCASSLVEGGQYFGPGTRLTVT.

The chain uses TRBV9 and TRBJ2-3; 7 positions match TRBD2. CDR1 and CDR2 from the germline V gene are SGDLS and YYNGEE. V was clipped by 6 bases and J by 2 bases; unmatched bases: 12. This CDR3 has 16 residues. The CDR3: CASNGGGPPFTDTQYF. Written as DNA, the CDR3 is TGTGCCAGCAATGGCGGGGGTCCTCCATTCACAGATACGCAGTATTTT.

The genes are TRBV6-1 and TRBJ1-2; weak D call: TRBD1 (6 bases). This CDR3 is built from 13 residues. Germline lookup yields CDR1 MNHNS and CDR2 SASEGT. V gave up 0 bases and J gave up 13 bases, with 15 bases separating them. CDR3 residues: CASSEALPGQSTF. The CDR3 DNA reads TGTGCCAGCAGTGAAGCGCTTCCAGGACAGAGCACCTTC.

This chain connects TRBV5-5 to TRBJ2-4; 7 nucleotides match TRBD1. V dropped 0 bases and J dropped 5; count of bases not matched to a gene: 2. This CDR3 has 14 amino acids. Germline V gene lookup returns CDR1 SGHKS and CDR2 YYEKEE (reference sequence). CDR3 DNA sequence: TGTGCCAGCAGCTTGGCCGACAGGGAAAACATTCAGTACTTC. Translated: CASSLADRENIQYF.